This T cell receptor (beta chain) was captured by sequencing in a study of OX40 agonist ivuxolimab in advanced cancers. Study summary: Three patients responded partially, comprising one with hepatocellular carcinoma and two with cutaneous melanoma.

Method: immunoSEQ multiplex PCR; TCRdb's copy keeps in-frame clones and lacks some. The sample records some 130,000 clones, 80% to 90% being singletons. V gave up 6 bases and J gave up 3 bases, with 19 bases separating them. The CDR3 has 17 amino acids. The germline gives CDR1 SGHRS, CDR2 YFSETQ. This rearrangement joins TRBV5-1 to TRBJ1-6; possibly TRBD1 for D (6 bases). The sequences come from CD4+ or CD8+ T cells sorted from blood, collected in a trial of the OX40 agonist ivuxolimab. The clonotype was recovered from an adult with an advanced solid tumor such as melanoma, head and neck, liver or kidney cancer. DNA for the CDR3: TGCGCCAGCACCTACCCCGGGGGCAGGGACTATAATTCACCCCTCCACTTT. It codes for CASTYPGGRDYNSPLHF.